Detailed here is one T cell receptor beta chain. The antigen is unknown. Constant-region reverse primers amplified full-length variable regions, followed by semi-nested Nested Universal Primer A PCR. TCRdb ran MiXCR on the 5' RACE reads and lists one entry per CDR3 protein. The sample carries roughly 50,000 distinct CDR3 sequences, about 25% recorded once. Study conclusions and caveats: Larger-cohort validation covered only one TCR beta V-J rearrangement.

V lost 5 bases and J 3 bases, leaving 16 bases between the germline ends. Germline CDR1 MDHEN, CDR2 SYDVKM. This CDR3 is built from 15 residues. Sequences were obtained from tumor-infiltrating naive CD4+ T cells sorted from the breast tumor. Subset defined: naive CD4+ T cells, CD4+CD45RA+CD25-. This sequence originates from a female donor with breast cancer. The chain uses TRBV28 and TRBJ1-2, with D tentatively TRBD1 (5 bases). The CDR3 reads CASSRGLPGDYGYTF. The CDR3 nucleotides are TGTGCCAGCAGTCGGGGACTCCCGGGGGACTATGGCTACACCTTC.